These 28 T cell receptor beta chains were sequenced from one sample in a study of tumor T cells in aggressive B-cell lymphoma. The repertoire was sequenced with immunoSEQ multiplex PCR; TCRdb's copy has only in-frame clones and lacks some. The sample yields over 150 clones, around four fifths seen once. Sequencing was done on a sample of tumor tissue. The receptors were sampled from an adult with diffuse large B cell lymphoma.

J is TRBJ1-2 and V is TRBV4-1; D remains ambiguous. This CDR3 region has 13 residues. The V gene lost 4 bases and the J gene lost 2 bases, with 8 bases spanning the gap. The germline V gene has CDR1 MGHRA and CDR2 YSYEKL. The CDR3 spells CASSPGFNYGYTF. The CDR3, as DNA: TGCGCCAGCAGCCCAGGCTTCAACTATGGCTACACCTTC.

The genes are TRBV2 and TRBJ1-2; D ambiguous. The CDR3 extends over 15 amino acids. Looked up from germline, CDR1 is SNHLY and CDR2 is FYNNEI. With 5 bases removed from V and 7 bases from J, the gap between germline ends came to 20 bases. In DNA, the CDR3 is TGTGCCAGCAGTTTTATGGCAGAGGGAAGCGGTGGCTACACCTTC. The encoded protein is CASSFMAEGSGGYTF.

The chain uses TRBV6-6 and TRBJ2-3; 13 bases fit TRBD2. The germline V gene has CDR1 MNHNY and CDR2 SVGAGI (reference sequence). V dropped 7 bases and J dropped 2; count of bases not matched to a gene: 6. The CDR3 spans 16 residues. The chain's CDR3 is CASTKTSGGLTDTQYF. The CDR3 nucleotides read TGTGCCAGCACTAAGACTAGCGGGGGGCTCACAGATACGCAGTATTTT.

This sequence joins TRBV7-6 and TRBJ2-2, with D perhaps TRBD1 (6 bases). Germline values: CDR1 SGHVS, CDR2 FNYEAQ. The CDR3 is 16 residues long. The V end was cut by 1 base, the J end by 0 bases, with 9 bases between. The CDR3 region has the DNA TGTGCCAGCAGCTTAGTTTGGGGGCCGAACACCGGGGAGCTGTTTTTT. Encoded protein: CASSLVWGPNTGELFF.

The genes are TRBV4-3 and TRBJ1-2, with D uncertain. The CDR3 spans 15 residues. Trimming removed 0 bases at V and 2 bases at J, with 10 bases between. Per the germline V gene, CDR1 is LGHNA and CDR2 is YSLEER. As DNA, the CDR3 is TGCGCCAGCAGCCAAGATTCTTCCCTAAACTATGGCTACACCTTC. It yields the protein CASSQDSSLNYGYTF.

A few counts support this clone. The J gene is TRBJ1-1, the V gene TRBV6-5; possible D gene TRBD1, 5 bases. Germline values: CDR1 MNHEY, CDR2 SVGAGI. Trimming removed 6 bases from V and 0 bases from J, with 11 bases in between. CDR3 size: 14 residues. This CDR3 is CASSYGAMNTEAFF. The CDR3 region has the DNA TGTGCCAGCAGCTACGGGGCCATGAACACTGAAGCTTTCTTT.

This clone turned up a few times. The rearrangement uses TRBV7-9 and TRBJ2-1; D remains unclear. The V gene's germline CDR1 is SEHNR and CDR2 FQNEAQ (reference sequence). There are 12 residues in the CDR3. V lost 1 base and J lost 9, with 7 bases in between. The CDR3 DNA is TGTGCCAGCAGCTTAGGAGTAGTTGAGCAGTTCTTC. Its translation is CASSLGVVEQFF.

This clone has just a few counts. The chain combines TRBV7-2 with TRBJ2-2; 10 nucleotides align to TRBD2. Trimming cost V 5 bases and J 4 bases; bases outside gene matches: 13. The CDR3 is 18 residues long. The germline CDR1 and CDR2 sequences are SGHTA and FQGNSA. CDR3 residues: CASSAVFSSGGATGELFF. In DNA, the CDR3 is TGTGCCAGCAGCGCGGTTTTCTCTAGCGGGGGAGCCACCGGGGAGCTGTTTTTT.

CDR3 in amino acids: CASSLGLAGGLSYEQYF. CDR3 coding DNA: TGTGCCAGCAGCTTAGGACTAGCGGGAGGACTCTCCTACGAGCAGTACTTC. This chain links TRBV13 with TRBJ2-7; 12 nucleotides line up with TRBD2. Germline assignment: CDR1 PRHDT and CDR2 FYEKMQ (reference sequence). The CDR3 consists of 17 residues. The V gene end was trimmed by 0 bases and the J gene end by 0 bases; junction bases not matched to a gene: 3.

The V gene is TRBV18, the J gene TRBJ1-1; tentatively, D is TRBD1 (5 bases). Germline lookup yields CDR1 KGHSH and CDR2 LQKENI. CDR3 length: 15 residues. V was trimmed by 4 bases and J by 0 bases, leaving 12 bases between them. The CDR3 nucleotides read TGTGCCAGCTCACTACAGACAGAGATGAACACTGAAGCTTTCTTT. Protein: CASSLQTEMNTEAFF.

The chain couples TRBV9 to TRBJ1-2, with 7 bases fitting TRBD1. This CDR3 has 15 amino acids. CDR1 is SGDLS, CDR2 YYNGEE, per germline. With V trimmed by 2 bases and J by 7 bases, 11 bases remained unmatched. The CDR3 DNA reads TGTGCCAGCAGCGTGATGGAGGGACAGCGTTCTGGCTACACCTTC. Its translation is CASSVMEGQRSGYTF.

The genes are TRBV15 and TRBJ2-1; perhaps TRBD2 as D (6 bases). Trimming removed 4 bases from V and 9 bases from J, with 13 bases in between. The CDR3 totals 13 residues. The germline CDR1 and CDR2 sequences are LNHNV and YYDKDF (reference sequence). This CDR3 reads CATSILARAEQFF. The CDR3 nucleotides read TGTGCCACCAGCATCCTAGCGCGGGCTGAGCAGTTCTTC. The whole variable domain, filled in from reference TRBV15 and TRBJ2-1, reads DAMVIQNPRYQVTQFGKPVTLSCSQTLNHNVMYWYQQKSSQAPKLLFHYYDKDFNNEADTPDNFQSRRPNTSFCFLDIRSPGLGDTAMYLCATSILARAEQFFGPGTRLTVL.

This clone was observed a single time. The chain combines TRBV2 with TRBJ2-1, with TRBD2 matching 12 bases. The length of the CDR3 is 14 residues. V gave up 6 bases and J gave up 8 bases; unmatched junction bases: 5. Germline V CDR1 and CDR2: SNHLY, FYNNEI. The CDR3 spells CASSLAGGPYEQFF. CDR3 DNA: TGTGCCAGCAGCCTAGCGGGAGGGCCCTATGAGCAGTTCTTC.

CDR3 bases: TGTGCCAGCAGCTTTCTACAGGGGTTTGGAGAGACCCAGTACTTC. Translated, it gives CASSFLQGFGETQYF. This chain joins TRBV11-2 and TRBJ2-5, with 7 bases aligning to TRBD1. V lost 3 bases, J lost 4 bases, and 8 bases stayed unmatched. The germline V gene has CDR1 SGHAT and CDR2 FQNNGV. There are 15 residues in the CDR3.

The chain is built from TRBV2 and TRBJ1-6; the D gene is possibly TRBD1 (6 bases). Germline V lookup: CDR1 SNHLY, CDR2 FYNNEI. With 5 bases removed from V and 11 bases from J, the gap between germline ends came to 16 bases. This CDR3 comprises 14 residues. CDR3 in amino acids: CASSPGQPRTPLHF. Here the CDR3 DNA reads TGTGCCAGCAGTCCCGGACAGCCTCGAACACCCCTCCACTTT.

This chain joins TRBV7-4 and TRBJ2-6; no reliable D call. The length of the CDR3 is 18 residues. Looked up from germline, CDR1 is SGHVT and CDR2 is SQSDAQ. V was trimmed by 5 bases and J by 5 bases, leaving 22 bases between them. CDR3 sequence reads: CASSSSHSSQSRANVLTF. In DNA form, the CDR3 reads TGTGCCAGCAGCAGTTCACACAGCTCACAAAGTCGGGCCAACGTCCTGACTTTC.

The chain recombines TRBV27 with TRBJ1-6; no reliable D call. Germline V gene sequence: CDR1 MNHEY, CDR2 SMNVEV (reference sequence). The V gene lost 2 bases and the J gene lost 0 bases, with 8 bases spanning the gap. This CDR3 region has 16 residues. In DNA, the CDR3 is TGTGCCAGCAGTTTAACGTTGAGCTCCTATAATTCACCCCTCCACTTT. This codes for CASSLTLSSYNSPLHF.

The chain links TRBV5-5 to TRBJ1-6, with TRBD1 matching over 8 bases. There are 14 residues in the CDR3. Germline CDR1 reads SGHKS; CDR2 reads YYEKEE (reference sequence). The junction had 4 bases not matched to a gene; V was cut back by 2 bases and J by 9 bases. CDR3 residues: CASSFQGAGSPLHF. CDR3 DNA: TGTGCCAGCAGCTTTCAGGGGGCCGGTTCACCCCTCCACTTT.

The DNA of the CDR3 is TGTGCCAGCTCACCTCTAGCGGCCACAGATACGCAGTATTTT. Translation: CASSPLAATDTQYF. This chain connects TRBV18 to TRBJ2-3, with TRBD2 identical over 7 bases. Germline V lookup: CDR1 KGHSH, CDR2 LQKENI. The CDR3 is made up of 14 amino acids. Trimming cost V 3 bases and J 2 bases; bases outside gene matches: 2.

CDR3 in amino acids: CASSQDRGSDEQYF. The CDR3 coding sequence is TGTGCCAGCAGCCAAGACCGGGGTAGTGACGAGCAGTACTTC. The V call is TRBV4-2, the J call TRBJ2-7; D is possibly TRBD2 (5 bases). CDR3 length equals 14 residues. Between the trimmed V and J ends, which lost 0 bases and 5 bases, there was a span of 11 bases. Per the germline V gene, CDR1 is LGHNA and CDR2 is YNFKEQ.

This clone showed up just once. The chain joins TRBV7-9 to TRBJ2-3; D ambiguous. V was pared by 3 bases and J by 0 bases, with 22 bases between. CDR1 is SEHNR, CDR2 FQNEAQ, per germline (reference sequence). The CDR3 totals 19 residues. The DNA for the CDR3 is TGTGCCAGCAGCTTCCGATTCGGTACAGAAGAAACTAGCACAGATACGCAGTATTTT. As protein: CASSFRFGTEETSTDTQYF.

The CDR3 DNA is TGTGCCAGCAGCTTAGACAGGGGATACGAGCAGTACTTC. Residues: CASSLDRGYEQYF. The rearrangement uses TRBV7-3 and TRBJ2-7; 8 nucleotides agree with TRBD1. The V segment lost 2 bases and the J segment 4 bases; nucleotides outside the gene matches: 1. CDR1 SGHTA and CDR2 FQGTGA come from the germline V gene. The CDR3 length is 13 residues.

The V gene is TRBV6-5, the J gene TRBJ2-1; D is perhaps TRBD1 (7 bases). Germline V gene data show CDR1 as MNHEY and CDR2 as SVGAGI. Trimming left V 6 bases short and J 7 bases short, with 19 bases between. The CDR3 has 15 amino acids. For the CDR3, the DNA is TGTGCCAGCAGGTCGACAGGGAGGTTAGGGAATGAGCAGTTCTTC. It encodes CASRSTGRLGNEQFF.

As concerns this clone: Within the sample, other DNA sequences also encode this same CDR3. The chain's CDR3 is CASSLNPLYEQYF. CDR3 sequence (DNA): TGTGCCAGCAGCTTAAATCCCCTATACGAGCAGTACTTC. The chain employs TRBV7-6 and TRBJ2-7; D is unresolved. The germline V gene encodes CDR1 SGHVS and CDR2 FNYEAQ. Trimming left V 2 bases short and J 4 bases short, with 9 bases between. The CDR3 runs 13 residues.

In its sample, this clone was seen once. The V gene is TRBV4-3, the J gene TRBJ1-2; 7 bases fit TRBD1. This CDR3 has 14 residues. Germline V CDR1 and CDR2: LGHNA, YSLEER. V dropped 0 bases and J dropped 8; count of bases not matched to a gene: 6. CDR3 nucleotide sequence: TGCGCCAGCAGCCAAGAAGTGCACAGGGGCGGCTACACCTTC. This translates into CASSQEVHRGGYTF.

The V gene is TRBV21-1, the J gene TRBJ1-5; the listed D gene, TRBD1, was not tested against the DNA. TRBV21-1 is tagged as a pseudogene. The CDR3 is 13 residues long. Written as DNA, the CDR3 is TGTGCCAGCAGCAGCCAGACAGGGCTGGCCCAGCATTTT. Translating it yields CASSSQTGLAQHF.

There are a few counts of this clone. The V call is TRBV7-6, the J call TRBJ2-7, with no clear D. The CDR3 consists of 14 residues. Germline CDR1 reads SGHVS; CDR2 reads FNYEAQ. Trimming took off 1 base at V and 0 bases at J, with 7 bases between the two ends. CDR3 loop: CASSLDLSSYEQYF. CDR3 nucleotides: TGTGCCAGCAGCTTAGACTTGAGCTCCTACGAGCAGTACTTC.

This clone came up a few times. The CDR3 region has the DNA TGTGCCAGCTCACCTAACTACTCTGGAAACACCATATATTTT. Amino acids: CASSPNYSGNTIYF. The chain links TRBV18 to TRBJ1-3; the D is unclear. Per germline, CDR1 KGHSH and CDR2 LQKENI. The CDR3 runs 14 residues. Trimming shortened V by 3 bases and J by 0 bases, and 6 bases separated the two germline ends.